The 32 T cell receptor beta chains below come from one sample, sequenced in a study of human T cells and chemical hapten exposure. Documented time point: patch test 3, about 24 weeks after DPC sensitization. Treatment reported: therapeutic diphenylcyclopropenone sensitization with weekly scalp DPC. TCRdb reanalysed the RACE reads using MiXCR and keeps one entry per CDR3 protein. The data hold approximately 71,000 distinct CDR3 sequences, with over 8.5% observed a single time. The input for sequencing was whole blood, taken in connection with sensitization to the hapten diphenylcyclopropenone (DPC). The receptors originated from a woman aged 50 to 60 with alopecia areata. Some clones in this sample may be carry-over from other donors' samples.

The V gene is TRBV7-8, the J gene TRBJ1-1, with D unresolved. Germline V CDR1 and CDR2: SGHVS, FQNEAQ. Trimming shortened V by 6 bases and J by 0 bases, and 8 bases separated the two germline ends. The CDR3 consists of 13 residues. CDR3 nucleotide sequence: TGTGCCAGCAGGGCTCAGTTGAACACTGAAGCTTTCTTT. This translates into CASRAQLNTEAFF.

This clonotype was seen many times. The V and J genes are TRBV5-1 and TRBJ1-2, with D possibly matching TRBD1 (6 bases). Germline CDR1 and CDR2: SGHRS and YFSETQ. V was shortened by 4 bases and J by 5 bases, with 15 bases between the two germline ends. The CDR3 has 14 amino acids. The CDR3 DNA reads TGCGCCAGCAGCCACTCGGACAGTATTTATGGCTACACCTTC. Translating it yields CASSHSDSIYGYTF.

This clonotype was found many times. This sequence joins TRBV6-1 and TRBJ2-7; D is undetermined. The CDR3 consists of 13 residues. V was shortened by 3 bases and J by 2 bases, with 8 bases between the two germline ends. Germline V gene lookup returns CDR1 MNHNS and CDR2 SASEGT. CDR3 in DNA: TGTGCCAGCAGTGACTACGTGACCTACGAGCAGTACTTC. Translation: CASSDYVTYEQYF.

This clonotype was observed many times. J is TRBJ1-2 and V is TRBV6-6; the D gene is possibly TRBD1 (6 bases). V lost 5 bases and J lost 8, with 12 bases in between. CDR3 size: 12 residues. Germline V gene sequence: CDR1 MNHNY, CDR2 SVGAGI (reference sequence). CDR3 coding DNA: TGTGCCAGCAGTCAGGGGTCTAGGGGCTACACCTTC. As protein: CASSQGSRGYTF.

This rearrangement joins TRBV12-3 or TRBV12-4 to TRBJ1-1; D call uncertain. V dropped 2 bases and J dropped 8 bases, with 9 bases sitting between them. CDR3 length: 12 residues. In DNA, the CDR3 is TGTGCCAGCAGTTTAATGTCTCAAGAAGCTTTCTTT. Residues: CASSLMSQEAFF.

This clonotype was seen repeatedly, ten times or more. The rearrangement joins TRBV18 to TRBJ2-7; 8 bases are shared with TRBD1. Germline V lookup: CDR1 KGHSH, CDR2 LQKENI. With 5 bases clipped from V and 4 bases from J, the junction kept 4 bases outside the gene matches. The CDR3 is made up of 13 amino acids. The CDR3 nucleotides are TGTGCCAGCTCAGGACAGGGTTATTACGAGCAGTACTTC. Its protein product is CASSGQGYYEQYF.

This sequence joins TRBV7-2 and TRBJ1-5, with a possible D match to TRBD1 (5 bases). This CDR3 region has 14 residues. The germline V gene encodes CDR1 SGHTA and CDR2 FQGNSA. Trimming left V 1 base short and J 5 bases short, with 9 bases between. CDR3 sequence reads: CASSLDQGYQPQHF. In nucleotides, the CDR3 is TGTGCCAGCAGCTTAGATCAGGGATATCAGCCCCAGCATTTT.

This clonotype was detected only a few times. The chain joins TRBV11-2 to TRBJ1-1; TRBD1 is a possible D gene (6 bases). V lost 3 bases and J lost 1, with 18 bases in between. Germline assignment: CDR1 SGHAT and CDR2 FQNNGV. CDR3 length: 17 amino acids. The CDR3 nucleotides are TGTGCCAGCAGCTTTGCCCTCGCAGGGGCCCCGAACACTGAAGCTTTCTTT. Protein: CASSFALAGAPNTEAFF. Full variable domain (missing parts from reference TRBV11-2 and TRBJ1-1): EAGVAQSPRYKIIEKRQSVAFWCNPISGHATLYWYQQILGQGPKLLIQFQNNGVVDDSQLPKDRFSAERLKGVDSTLKIQPAKLEDSAVYLCASSFALAGAPNTEAFFGQGTRLTVV.

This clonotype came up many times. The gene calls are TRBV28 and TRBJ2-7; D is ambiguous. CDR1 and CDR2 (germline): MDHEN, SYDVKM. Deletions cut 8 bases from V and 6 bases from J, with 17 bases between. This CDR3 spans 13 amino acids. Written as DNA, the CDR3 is TGTGCCAGCTGGTCCCCGCCGGACCTCGAGCAGTACTTC. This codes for CASWSPPDLEQYF.

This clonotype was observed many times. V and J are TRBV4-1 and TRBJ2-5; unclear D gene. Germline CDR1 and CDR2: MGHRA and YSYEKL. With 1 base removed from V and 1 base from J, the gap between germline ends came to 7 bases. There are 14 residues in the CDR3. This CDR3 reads CASSQVDFQETQYF. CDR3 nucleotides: TGCGCCAGCAGCCAAGTAGATTTCCAAGAGACCCAGTACTTC.

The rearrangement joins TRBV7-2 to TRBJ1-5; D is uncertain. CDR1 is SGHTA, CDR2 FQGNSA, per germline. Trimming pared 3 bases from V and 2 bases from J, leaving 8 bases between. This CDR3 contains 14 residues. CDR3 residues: CASSFDGGNQPQHF. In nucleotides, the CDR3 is TGTGCCAGCAGCTTTGATGGGGGCAATCAGCCCCAGCATTTT.

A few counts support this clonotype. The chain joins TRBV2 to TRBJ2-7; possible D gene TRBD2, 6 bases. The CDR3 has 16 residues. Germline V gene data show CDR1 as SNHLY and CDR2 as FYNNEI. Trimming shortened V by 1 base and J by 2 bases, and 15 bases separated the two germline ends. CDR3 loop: CASSEGRRTGAYEQYF. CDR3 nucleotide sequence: TGTGCCAGCAGTGAAGGGCGTAGGACGGGGGCCTACGAGCAGTACTTC.

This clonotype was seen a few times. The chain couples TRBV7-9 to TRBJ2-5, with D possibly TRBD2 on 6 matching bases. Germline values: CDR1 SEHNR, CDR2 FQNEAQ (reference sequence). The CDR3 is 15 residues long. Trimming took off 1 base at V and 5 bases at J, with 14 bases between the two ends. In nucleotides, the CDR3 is TGTGCCAGCAGCTTAGTGGGACTTCAAGGGGAGACCCAGTACTTC. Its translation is CASSLVGLQGETQYF.

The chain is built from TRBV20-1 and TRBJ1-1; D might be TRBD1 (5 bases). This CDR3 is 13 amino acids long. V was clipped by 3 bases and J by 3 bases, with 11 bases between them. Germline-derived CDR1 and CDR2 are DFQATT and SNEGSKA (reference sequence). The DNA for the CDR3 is TGCAGTGCTAGGGACACGGAAGACACTGAAGCTTTCTTT. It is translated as CSARDTEDTEAFF.

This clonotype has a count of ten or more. In DNA, the CDR3 is TGTGCCAGCAGAAAGACCGGGACAGGGGTGACCGGGGAGCTGTTTTTT. Its protein is CASRKTGTGVTGELFF. The chain combines TRBV6-5 with TRBJ2-2, with TRBD1 matching 10 bases. Trimming removed 6 bases from V and 5 bases from J; junction bases left unmatched: 9. CDR1 MNHEY and CDR2 SVGAGI come from the germline V gene. The length of the CDR3 is 16 residues.

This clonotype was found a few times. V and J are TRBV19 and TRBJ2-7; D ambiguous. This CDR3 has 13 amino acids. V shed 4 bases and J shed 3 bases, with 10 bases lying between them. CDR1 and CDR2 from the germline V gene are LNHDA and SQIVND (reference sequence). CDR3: CASSTQIFYEQYF. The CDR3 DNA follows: TGTGCCAGTAGTACTCAGATTTTCTACGAGCAGTACTTC.

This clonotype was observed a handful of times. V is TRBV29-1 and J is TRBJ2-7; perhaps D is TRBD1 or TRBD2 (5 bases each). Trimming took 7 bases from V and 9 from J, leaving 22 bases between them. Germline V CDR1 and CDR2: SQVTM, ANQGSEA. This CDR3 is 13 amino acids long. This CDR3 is CSAQRDGQRGQYF. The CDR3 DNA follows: TGCAGCGCCCAACGGGACGGACAAAGAGGGCAGTACTTC.

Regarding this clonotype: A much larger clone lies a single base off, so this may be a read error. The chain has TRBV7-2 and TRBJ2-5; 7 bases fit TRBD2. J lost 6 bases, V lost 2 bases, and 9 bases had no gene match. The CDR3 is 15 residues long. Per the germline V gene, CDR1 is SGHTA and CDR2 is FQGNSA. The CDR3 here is CASSLRSGISKTQYF. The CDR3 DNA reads TGTGCCAGCAGCTTAAGGAGCGGGATTAGTAAGACCCAGTACTTC.

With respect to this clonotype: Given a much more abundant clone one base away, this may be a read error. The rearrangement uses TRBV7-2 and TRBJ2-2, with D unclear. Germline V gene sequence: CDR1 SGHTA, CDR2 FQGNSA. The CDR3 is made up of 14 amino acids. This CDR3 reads CASSLGANIGELFF. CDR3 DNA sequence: TGTGCCAGCAGCTTAGGTGCGAACATCGGGGAGCTGTTTTTT.

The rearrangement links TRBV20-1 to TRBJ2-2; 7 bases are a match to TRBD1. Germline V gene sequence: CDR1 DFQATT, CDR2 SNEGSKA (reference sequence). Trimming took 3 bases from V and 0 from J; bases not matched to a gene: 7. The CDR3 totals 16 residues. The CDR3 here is CSASYRGLSNTGELFF. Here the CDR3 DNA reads TGCAGTGCTAGCTACAGGGGATTGTCGAACACCGGGGAGCTGTTTTTT.

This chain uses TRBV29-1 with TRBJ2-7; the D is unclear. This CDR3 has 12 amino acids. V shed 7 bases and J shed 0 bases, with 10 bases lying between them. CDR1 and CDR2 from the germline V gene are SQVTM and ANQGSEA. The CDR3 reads CSAGRSSYEQYF. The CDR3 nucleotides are TGCAGCGCCGGACGGAGCTCCTACGAGCAGTACTTC.

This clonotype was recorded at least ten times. This CDR3 reads CASSLGGGASNQPQHF. CDR3 sequence (DNA): TGTGCCAGCAGTTTGGGTGGGGGGGCCTCCAATCAGCCCCAGCATTTT. The chain joins TRBV12-3 or TRBV12-4 to TRBJ1-5, with a weak D call TRBD1 (6 bases). The CDR3 has 16 residues. V lost 3 bases and J lost 3, with 15 bases in between.

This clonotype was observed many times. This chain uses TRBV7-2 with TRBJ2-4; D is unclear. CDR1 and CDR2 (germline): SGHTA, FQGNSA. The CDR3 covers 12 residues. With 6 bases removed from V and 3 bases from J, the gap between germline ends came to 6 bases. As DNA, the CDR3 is TGTGCCAGCAGTAGAAGCAAAAACATTCAGTACTTC. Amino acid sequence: CASSRSKNIQYF. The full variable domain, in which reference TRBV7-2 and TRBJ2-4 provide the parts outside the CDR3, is GAGVSQSPSNKVTEKGKDVELRCDPISGHTALYWYRQSLGQGLEFLIYFQGNSAPDKSGLPSDRFSAERTGGSVSTLTIQRTQQEDSAVYLCASSRSKNIQYFGAGTRLSVL.

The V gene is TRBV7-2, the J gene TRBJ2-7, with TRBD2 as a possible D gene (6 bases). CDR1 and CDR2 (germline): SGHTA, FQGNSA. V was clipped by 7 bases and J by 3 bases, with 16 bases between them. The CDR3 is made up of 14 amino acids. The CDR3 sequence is CASTPGSGYYEQYF. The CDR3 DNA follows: TGTGCCAGCACCCCGGGGAGCGGGTACTACGAGCAGTACTTC.

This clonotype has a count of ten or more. DNA for the CDR3: TGTGCCACCAGCAGAGATCCGGGCACTGAAGCTTTCTTT. This sequence encodes CATSRDPGTEAFF. V gene TRBV15 combines with J gene TRBJ1-1; no clear D. Germline-derived CDR1 and CDR2 are LNHNV and YYDKDF (reference sequence). The CDR3 has 13 residues. Trimming cost V 0 bases and J 4 bases, with 6 bases left between them.

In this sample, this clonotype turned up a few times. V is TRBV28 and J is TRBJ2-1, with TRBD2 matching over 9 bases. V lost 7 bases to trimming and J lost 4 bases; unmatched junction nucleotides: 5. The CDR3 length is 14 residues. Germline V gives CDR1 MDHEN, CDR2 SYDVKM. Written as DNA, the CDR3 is TGTGCCAGCATGACTAGCGGAAGATACAATGAGCAGTTCTTC. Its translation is CASMTSGRYNEQFF.

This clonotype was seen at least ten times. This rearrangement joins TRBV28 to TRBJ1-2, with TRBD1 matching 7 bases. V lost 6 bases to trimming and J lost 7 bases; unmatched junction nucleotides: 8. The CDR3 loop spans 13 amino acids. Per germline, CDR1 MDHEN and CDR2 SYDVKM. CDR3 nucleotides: TGTGCCAGCAGCCACGACAGGGTTTCTGGCTACACCTTC. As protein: CASSHDRVSGYTF.

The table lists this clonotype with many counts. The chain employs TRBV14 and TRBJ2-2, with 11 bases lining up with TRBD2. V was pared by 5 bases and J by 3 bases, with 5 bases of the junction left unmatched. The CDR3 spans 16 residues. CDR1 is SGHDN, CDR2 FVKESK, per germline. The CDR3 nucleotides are TGTGCCAGCAGCTCCGGACTAGCGGGTTACACCGGGGAGCTGTTTTTT. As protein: CASSSGLAGYTGELFF.

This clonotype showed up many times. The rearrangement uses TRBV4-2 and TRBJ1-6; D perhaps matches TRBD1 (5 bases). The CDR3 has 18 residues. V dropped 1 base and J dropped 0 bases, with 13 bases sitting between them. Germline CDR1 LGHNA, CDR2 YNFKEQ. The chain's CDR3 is CASSQAILGDSYNSPLHF. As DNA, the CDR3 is TGTGCCAGCAGCCAAGCCATTTTAGGGGACTCCTATAATTCACCCCTCCACTTT.

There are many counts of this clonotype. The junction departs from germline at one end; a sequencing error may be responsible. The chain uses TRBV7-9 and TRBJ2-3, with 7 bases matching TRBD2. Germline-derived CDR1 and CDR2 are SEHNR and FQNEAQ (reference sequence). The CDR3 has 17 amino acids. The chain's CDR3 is CASSLAAGSGSTDTQYF. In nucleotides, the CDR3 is TGTGCCAGCAGCCTAGCGGCTGGTAGCGGGAGCACAGATACGCAGTATTTT. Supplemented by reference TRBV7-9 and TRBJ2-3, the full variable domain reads DTGVSQNPRHKITKRGQNVTFRCDPISEHNRLYWYRQTLGQGPEFLTYFQNEAQLEKSRLLSDRFSAERPKGSFSTLEIQRTEQGDSAMYLCASSLAAGSGSTDTQYFGPGTRLTVL.

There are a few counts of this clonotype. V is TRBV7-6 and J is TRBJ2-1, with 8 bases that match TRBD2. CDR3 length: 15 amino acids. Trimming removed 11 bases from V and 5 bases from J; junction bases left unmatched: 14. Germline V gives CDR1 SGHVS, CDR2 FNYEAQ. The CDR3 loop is CAPGELSGGHNEQFF. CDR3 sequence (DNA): TGTGCCCCAGGGGAGTTGAGCGGGGGCCACAATGAGCAGTTCTTC.

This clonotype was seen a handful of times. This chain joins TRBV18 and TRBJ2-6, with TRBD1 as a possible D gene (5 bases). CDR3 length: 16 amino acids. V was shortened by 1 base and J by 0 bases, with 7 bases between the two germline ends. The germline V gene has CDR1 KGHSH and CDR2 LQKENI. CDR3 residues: CASSPRQSSGANVLTF. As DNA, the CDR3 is TGTGCCAGCTCACCACGACAGAGCTCTGGGGCCAACGTCCTGACTTTC.